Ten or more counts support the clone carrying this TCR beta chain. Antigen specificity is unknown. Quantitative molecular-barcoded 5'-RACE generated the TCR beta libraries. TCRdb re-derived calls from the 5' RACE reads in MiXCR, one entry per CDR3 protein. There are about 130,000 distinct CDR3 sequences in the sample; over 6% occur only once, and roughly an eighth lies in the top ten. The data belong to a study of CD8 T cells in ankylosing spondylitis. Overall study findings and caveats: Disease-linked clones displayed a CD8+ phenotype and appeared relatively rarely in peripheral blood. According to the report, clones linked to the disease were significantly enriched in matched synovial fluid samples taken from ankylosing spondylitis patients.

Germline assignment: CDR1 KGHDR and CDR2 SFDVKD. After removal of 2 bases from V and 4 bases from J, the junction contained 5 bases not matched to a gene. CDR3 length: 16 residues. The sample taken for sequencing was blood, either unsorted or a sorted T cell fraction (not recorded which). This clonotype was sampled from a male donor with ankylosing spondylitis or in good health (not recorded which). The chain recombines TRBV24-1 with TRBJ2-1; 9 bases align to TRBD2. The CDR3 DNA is TGTGCCACCAGTGATTCCAGCGGGGGGTCTTACAATGAGCAGTTCTTC. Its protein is CATSDSSGGSYNEQFF.